Listed here are 20 T cell receptor beta chains from one sample, sequenced in a study of yellow fever vaccine responses in identical twins. TCRdb reanalysed the RT-PCR reads using MiXCR and keeps one entry per CDR3 protein. The sample lists approximately 1,600 distinct CDR3 sequences, 87% occurring once. The starting material was T cells from blood (PBMCs), unsorted or a sorted subset (not recorded which), obtained before or after yellow fever vaccination (not recorded which). Source of these receptors: a woman aged 18-30 years who received the yellow fever vaccine.

J is TRBJ1-1 and V is TRBV2; no clear D. CDR3 length equals 12 residues. Germline values: CDR1 SNHLY, CDR2 FYNNEI. The V end lost 4 bases, the J end lost 4 bases, and 7 bases lay between the germline ends. The CDR3 loop is CASSARSTEAFF. The CDR3 DNA sequence: TGTGCCAGCAGTGCTCGGAGCACTGAAGCTTTCTTT.

The chain combines TRBV29-1 with TRBJ2-7, with D perhaps assigned TRBD1 or TRBD2 (6 bases each). The CDR3 consists of 14 residues. Trimming removed 1 base from V and 5 bases from J, with 15 bases in between. Germline V CDR1 and CDR2: SQVTM, ANQGSEA. The CDR3 sequence is CSVEATGAGDEQYF. As DNA, the CDR3 is TGCAGCGTTGAAGCCACGGGGGCAGGGGACGAGCAGTACTTC.

In its sample, this clonotype was seen once. The V gene is TRBV9, the J gene TRBJ2-1; 9 nucleotides align to TRBD2. After removal of 4 bases from V and 9 bases from J, the junction contained 14 bases not matched to a gene. The germline CDR1 and CDR2 sequences are SGDLS and YYNGEE. This CDR3 is built from 16 residues. CDR3 in amino acids: CASSSNVGGGAGEQFF. The CDR3 DNA is TGTGCCAGCAGCTCAAATGTAGGCGGGGGGGCGGGTGAGCAGTTCTTC.

V gene TRBV19 combines with J gene TRBJ2-3; 11 nucleotides line up with TRBD1. This CDR3 has 17 residues. The V segment lost 1 base and the J segment 4 bases; nucleotides outside the gene matches: 7. Germline-derived CDR1 and CDR2 are LNHDA and SQIVND (reference sequence). Written as DNA, the CDR3 is TGTGCCAGTAGTATAGGTGCCGGGACAGGGGGACCAGATACGCAGTATTTT. Translation gives CASSIGAGTGGPDTQYF.

This clonotype was recorded once. The V and J genes are TRBV4-2 and TRBJ2-7; D might be TRBD2 (6 bases). Trimming took off 2 bases at V and 0 bases at J, with 8 bases between the two ends. Germline-derived CDR1 and CDR2 are LGHNA and YNFKEQ. The CDR3 spans 14 residues. The CDR3 loop is CASSQPTSSYEQYF. CDR3 DNA sequence: TGTGCCAGCAGCCAACCGACTAGCTCCTACGAGCAGTACTTC.

This clonotype was picked up a small number of times. The J gene is TRBJ1-1, the V gene TRBV30; the D is unclear. V was pared by 2 bases and J by 0 bases, with 13 bases between. Germline V gene data show CDR1 as GTSNPN and CDR2 as SVGIG (reference sequence). CDR3 length: 15 residues. The CDR3 reads CAWSPPARMNTEAFF. The CDR3, as DNA: TGTGCCTGGAGTCCCCCTGCCCGTATGAACACTGAAGCTTTCTTT.

V is TRBV29-1 and J is TRBJ2-3; possible D gene TRBD2, 6 bases. The CDR3 consists of 13 residues. Germline-derived CDR1 and CDR2 are SQVTM and ANQGSEA. The V gene lost 4 bases and the J gene lost 0 bases, with 8 bases spanning the gap. CDR3: CSVASDSTDTQYF. DNA of the CDR3: TGCAGCGTTGCTAGCGATAGCACAGATACGCAGTATTTT.

V and J are TRBV2 and TRBJ2-7, with 9 nucleotides matching TRBD1. J was trimmed by 3 bases and V by 4 bases; bases with no gene match: 1. This CDR3 comprises 13 residues. The germline CDR1 and CDR2 sequences are SNHLY and FYNNEI. The CDR3 protein is CASSGTGVYEQYF. CDR3 in DNA: TGTGCCAGCAGTGGGACAGGGGTCTACGAGCAGTACTTC.

The chain combines TRBV11-1 with TRBJ2-1; no firm D call. The length of the CDR3 is 14 residues. V was shortened by 4 bases and J by 1 base, with 8 bases between the two germline ends. Germline V gene sequence: CDR1 SGHAT, CDR2 FQDESV (reference sequence). CDR3 amino acids: CASSSTGSYNEQFF. The CDR3 region has the DNA TGTGCCAGCAGCTCTACTGGTTCCTACAATGAGCAGTTCTTC.

The table lists this clonotype with a count of one. The chain combines TRBV20-1 with TRBJ1-6, with D unclear. CDR1 is DFQATT and CDR2 is SNEGSKA in the germline V gene (reference sequence). This CDR3 is 12 amino acids long. Between the trimmed V and J ends, which lost 3 bases and 12 bases, there was a span of 12 bases. The CDR3 spells CSASGPSLPLHF. The CDR3 DNA follows: TGCAGTGCTAGCGGACCCTCCCTACCCCTCCACTTT.

This sequence joins TRBV11-3 and TRBJ2-2; no definite D call. Germline CDR1 is SGHNT and CDR2 is YENEEA. Deletions cut 5 bases from V and 0 bases from J, with 10 bases between. The length of the CDR3 is 15 residues. CDR3 region: CASSPGAANTGELFF. DNA of the CDR3: TGTGCCAGCAGCCCCGGTGCAGCGAACACCGGGGAGCTGTTTTTT.

This chain links TRBV5-4 with TRBJ2-7; 8 bases fit TRBD1. V lost 0 bases, J lost 5 bases, and 7 bases stayed unmatched. Germline V gives CDR1 SGHNT, CDR2 YYREEE (reference sequence). CDR3 length: 15 amino acids. CDR3 sequence reads: CASSLASDRAHEQYF. The CDR3 DNA reads as TGTGCCAGCAGCTTGGCCTCGGACAGGGCCCACGAGCAGTACTTC.

The chain combines TRBV9 with TRBJ2-3; D is possibly TRBD1 (5 bases). Germline V gene data show CDR1 as SGDLS and CDR2 as YYNGEE. Trimming pared 0 bases from V and 3 bases from J, leaving 14 bases between. The CDR3 runs to 16 residues. CDR3 loop: CASSVGRGERTDTQYF. The DNA for the CDR3 is TGTGCCAGCAGCGTAGGTAGGGGCGAGAGGACAGATACGCAGTATTTT.

This clonotype was observed once. This chain connects TRBV11-1 to TRBJ2-3, with 10 nucleotides matching TRBD1. Germline V gives CDR1 SGHAT, CDR2 FQDESV (reference sequence). The CDR3 contains 16 residues. The J segment lost 2 bases and the V segment lost 5 bases, leaving 7 bases of the junction unmatched. The CDR3 DNA sequence: TGTGCCAGCAGCACCGGGACAGGGGTTGACACAGATACGCAGTATTTT. Translation gives CASSTGTGVDTDTQYF. The full variable domain, completed using reference TRBV11-1 and TRBJ2-3, is EAEVAQSPRYKITEKSQAVAFWCDPISGHATLYWYRQILGQGPELLVQFQDESVVDDSQLPKDRFSAERLKGVDSTLKIQPAELGDSAMYLCASSTGTGVDTDTQYFGPGTRLTVL.

The rearrangement joins TRBV12-3 or TRBV12-4 to TRBJ1-2; D is ambiguous. The V end was cut by 3 bases, the J end by 5 bases, with 10 bases between. This CDR3 comprises 13 residues. The CDR3 region has the DNA TGTGCCAGCAGTTTTACCCTGGGATATGGCTACACCTTC. Protein sequence: CASSFTLGYGYTF.

V usage is TRBV6-1 and J usage is TRBJ1-5; D may be TRBD1 (6 bases). V was cut by 6 bases and J by 4 bases, with 7 bases left in between. CDR3 length: 12 amino acids. The germline gives CDR1 MNHNS, CDR2 SASEGT. In DNA, the CDR3 is TGTGCCAGCAGGACAGGTAATCAGCCCCAGCATTTT. As protein: CASRTGNQPQHF.

The chain is built from TRBV15 and TRBJ1-1; no reliable D call. The V gene lost 4 bases and the J gene lost 1 base, with 13 bases spanning the gap. The CDR3 consists of 15 residues. Per germline, CDR1 LNHNV and CDR2 YYDKDF (reference sequence). CDR3 amino acids: CATSKVGRRNTEAFF. The CDR3 nucleotides read TGTGCCACCAGCAAGGTCGGACGGAGGAACACTGAAGCTTTCTTT.

The gene calls are TRBV25-1 and TRBJ2-5; D is possibly TRBD1 or TRBD2 (7 bases each). The CDR3 runs to 16 residues. Germline V gives CDR1 MGHDK, CDR2 SYGVNS. Between the trimmed V and J ends, which lost 6 bases and 5 bases, there was a span of 22 bases. The chain's CDR3 is CASRTTRGGGAETQYF. CDR3 DNA: TGTGCCAGCAGGACGACTAGGGGAGGGGGCGCGGAGACCCAGTACTTC.

The chain combines TRBV10-1 with TRBJ2-2; tentative D call: TRBD1 (5 bases). The CDR3 length is 16 residues. Trimming cost V 4 bases and J 4 bases, with 16 bases left between them. Germline CDR1 reads WNHNN; CDR2 reads SYGVQD (reference sequence). In nucleotides, the CDR3 is TGCGCCAGCAGTGTTAAACCGACAGATCCCACCGGGGAGCTGTTTTTT. This encodes CASSVKPTDPTGELFF.

V gene TRBV15 combines with J gene TRBJ2-7; D is perhaps TRBD1 or TRBD2 (6 bases each). This CDR3 has 14 residues. Germline V CDR1 and CDR2: LNHNV, YYDKDF (reference sequence). Trimming took 4 bases from V and 2 from J, leaving 12 bases between them. CDR3 bases: TGTGCCACCAGCAAACAAGGGGGGCCCTACGAGCAGTACTTC. Translation: CATSKQGGPYEQYF. The full variable domain, in which reference TRBV15 and TRBJ2-7 provide the parts outside the CDR3, is DAMVIQNPRYQVTQFGKPVTLSCSQTLNHNVMYWYQQKSSQAPKLLFHYYDKDFNNEADTPDNFQSRRPNTSFCFLDIRSPGLGDTAMYLCATSKQGGPYEQYFGPGTRLTVT.